This T cell receptor (beta chain) came from a study of technical replicates of blood from several donors (dated by TCRdb to between 2016 and 2019). From cysteine to phenylalanine, the CDR3 is 15 amino acids long. The read is trimmed to its CDR3 DNA, 45 bases read in frame from base 1. Based on the germline V gene, the CDR1 and CDR2 sequences are SGHAT and FQNNGV. From V the trimming removes 5 bases and from J it removes 0 bases, while the gene matches leave 3 bases of the junction unaccounted for. Library preparation employed the immunoSEQ multiplex PCR assay. This immuneACCESS table, as held by TCRdb, lists in-frame sequences with V and J called but not all clones. Of the missing ones, under half trace to an unresolved V gene in checked studies; the others have no known cause. The sample profile shows approximately 70,000 clones; 90% to 95% of them were found once. Clones ranked in the top ten supply 0.35% to 0.45% of the sample.

In regard to this clone: It lacks a known antigen. No base qualities exist here, and no much larger clone lies one base off it.

This receptor was obtained from a human donor in good health. Some clones in this sample may be carry-over from other donors' samples. The chain is assembled from TRBV11-2 and TRBJ2-7; 11 central nucleotides agree with TRBD2. The sample consisted of T cells isolated from PBMCs. The bases read TGTGCCAGCAGCCTAGCGGGAGGAAGCTCCTACGAGCAGTACTTC. The resulting protein is CASSLAGGSSYEQYF.